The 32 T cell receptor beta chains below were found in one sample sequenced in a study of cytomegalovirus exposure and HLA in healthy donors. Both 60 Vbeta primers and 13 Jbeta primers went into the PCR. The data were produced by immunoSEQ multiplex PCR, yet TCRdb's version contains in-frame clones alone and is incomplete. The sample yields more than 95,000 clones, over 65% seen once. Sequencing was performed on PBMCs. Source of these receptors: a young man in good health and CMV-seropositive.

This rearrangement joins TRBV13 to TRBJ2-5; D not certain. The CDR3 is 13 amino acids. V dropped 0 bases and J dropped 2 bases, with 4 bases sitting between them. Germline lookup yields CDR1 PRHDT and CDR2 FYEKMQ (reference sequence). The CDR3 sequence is CASSLGGQETQYF. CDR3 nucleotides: TGTGCCAGCAGCTTAGGCGGGCAAGAGACCCAGTACTTC.

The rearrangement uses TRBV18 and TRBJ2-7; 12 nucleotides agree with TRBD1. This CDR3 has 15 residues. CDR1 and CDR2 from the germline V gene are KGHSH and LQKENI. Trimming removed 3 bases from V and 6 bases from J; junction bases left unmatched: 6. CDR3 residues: CASSPVGQGASEQYF. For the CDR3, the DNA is TGTGCCAGCTCACCTGTGGGACAGGGGGCATCCGAGCAGTACTTC.

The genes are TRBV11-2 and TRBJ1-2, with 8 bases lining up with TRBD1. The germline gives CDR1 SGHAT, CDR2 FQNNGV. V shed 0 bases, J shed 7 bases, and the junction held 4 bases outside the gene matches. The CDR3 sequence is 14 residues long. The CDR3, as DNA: TGTGCCAGCAGCTTAGATCCAGGGGGCATTGGCTACACCTTC. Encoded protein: CASSLDPGGIGYTF.

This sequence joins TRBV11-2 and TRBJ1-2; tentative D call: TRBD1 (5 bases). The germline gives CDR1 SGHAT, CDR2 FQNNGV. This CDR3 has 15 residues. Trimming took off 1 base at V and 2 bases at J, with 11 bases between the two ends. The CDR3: CASSLVSGWNYGYTF. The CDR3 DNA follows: TGTGCCAGCAGCTTAGTTTCAGGGTGGAACTATGGCTACACCTTC.

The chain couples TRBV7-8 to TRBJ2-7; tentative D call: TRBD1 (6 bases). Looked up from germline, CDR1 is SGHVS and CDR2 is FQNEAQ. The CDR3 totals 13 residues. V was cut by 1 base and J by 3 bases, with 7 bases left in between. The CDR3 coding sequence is TGTGCCAGCAGCTTAGGAGGGGGCTACGAGCAGTACTTC. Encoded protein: CASSLGGGYEQYF.

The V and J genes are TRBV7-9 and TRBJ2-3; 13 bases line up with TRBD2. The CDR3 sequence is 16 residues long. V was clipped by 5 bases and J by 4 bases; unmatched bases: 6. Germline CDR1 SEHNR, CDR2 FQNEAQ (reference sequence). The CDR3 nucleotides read TGTGCCAGCAGCCGAATACTAGCGGGAGGGGCAGATACGCAGTATTTT. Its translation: CASSRILAGGADTQYF. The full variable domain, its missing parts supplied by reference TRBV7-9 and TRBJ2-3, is DTGVSQNPRHKITKRGQNVTFRCDPISEHNRLYWYRQTLGQGPEFLTYFQNEAQLEKSRLLSDRFSAERPKGSFSTLEIQRTEQGDSAMYLCASSRILAGGADTQYFGPGTRLTVL.

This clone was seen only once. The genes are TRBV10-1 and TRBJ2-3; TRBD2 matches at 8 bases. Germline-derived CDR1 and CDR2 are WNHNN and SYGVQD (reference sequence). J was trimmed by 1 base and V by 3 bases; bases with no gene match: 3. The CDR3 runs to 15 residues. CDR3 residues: CASSDWREGTDTQYF. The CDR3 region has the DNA TGCGCCAGCAGTGATTGGCGGGAGGGCACAGATACGCAGTATTTT.

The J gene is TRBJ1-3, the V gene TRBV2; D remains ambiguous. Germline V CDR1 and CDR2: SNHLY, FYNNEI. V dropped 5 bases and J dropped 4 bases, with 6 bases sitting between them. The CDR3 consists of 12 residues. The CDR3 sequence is CASSPQGNTIYF. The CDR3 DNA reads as TGTGCCAGCAGTCCCCAAGGAAACACCATATATTTT.

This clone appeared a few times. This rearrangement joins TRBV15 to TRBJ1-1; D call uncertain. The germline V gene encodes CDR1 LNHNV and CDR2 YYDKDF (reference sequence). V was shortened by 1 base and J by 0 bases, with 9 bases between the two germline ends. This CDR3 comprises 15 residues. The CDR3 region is CATSRASFMNTEAFF. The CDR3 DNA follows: TGTGCCACCAGCAGAGCTAGTTTCATGAACACTGAAGCTTTCTTT.

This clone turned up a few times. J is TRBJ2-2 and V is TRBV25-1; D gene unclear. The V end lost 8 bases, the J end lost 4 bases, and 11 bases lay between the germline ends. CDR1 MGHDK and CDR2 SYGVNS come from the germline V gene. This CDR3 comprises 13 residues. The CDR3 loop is CASSISGTGELFF. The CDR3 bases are TGTGCCAGCTCCATCTCGGGCACCGGGGAGCTGTTTTTT.

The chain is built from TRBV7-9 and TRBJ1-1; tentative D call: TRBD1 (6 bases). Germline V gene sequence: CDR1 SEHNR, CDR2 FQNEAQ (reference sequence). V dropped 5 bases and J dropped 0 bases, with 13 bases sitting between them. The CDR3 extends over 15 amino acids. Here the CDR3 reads CASSARTALNTEAFF. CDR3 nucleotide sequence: TGTGCCAGCAGCGCCCGGACAGCCTTGAACACTGAAGCTTTCTTT.

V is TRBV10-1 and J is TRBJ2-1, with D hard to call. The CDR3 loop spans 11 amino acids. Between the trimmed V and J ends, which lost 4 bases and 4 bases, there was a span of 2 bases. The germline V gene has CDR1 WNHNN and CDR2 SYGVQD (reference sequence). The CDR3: CASSAYNEQFF. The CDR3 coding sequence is TGCGCCAGCAGTGCATACAATGAGCAGTTCTTC.

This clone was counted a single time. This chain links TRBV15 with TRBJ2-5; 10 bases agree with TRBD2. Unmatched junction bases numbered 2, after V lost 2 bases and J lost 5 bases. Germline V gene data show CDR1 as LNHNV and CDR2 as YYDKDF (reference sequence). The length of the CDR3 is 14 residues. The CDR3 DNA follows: TGTGCCACCAGCAGATCTAGCGGGAGTGAGACCCAGTACTTC. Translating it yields CATSRSSGSETQYF.

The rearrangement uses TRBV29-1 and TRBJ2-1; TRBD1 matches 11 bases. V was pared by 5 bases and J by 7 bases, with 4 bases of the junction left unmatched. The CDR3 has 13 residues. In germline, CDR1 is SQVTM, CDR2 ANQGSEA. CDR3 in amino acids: CSVSGTGGNEQFF. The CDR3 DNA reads TGCAGCGTTTCCGGGACAGGGGGGAATGAGCAGTTCTTC.

The CDR3 bases are TGTGCCAGCAGTTCGGACCACAGGGATAACTATGGCTACACCTTC. It is translated as CASSSDHRDNYGYTF. The chain is built from TRBV6-5 and TRBJ1-2, with D possibly TRBD1 on 6 matching bases. Germline CDR1 is MNHEY and CDR2 is SVGAGI. V gave up 4 bases and J gave up 1 base, with 13 bases separating them. CDR3 length: 15 amino acids.

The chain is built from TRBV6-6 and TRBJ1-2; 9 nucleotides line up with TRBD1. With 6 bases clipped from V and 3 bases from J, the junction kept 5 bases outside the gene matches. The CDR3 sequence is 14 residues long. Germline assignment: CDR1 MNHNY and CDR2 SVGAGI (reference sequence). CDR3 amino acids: CASRYRGRDYGYTF. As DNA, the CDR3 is TGTGCCAGCAGGTACAGGGGGCGCGACTATGGCTACACCTTC.

CDR3 bases: TGCAGCGTTGAAGGGGACAGACCCTACGAGCAGTACTTC. Protein product: CSVEGDRPYEQYF. This chain links TRBV29-1 with TRBJ2-7; TRBD1 agrees at 7 bases. The length of the CDR3 is 13 residues. V lost 1 base and J lost 2; bases outside the gene matches: 2. Per germline, CDR1 SQVTM and CDR2 ANQGSEA.

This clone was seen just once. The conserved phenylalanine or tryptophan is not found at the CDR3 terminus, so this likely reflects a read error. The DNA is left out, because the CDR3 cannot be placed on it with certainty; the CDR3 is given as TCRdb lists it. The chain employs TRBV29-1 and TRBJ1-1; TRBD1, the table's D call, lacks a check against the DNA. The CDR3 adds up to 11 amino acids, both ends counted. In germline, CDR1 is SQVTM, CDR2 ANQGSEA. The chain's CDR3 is CSVGSGTGSLA.

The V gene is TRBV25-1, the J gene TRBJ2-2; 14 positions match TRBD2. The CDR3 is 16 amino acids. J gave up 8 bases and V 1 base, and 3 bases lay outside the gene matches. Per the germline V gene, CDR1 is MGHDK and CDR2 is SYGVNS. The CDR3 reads CASSEWGTSGSGELFF. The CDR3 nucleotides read TGTGCCAGCAGTGAATGGGGGACTAGCGGGAGTGGGGAGCTGTTTTTT.

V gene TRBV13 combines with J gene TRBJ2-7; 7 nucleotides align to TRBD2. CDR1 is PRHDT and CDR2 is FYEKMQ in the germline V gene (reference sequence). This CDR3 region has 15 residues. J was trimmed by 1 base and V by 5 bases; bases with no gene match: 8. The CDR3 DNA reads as TGTGCCAGCAGCAATTTGGGGGAGGGTTCCTACGAGCAGTACTTC. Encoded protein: CASSNLGEGSYEQYF.

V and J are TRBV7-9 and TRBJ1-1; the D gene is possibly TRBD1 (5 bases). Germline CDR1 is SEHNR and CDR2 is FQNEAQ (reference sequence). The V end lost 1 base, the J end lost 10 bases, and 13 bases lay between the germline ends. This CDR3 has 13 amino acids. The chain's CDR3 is CASSLGRVNGAFF. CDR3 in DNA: TGTGCCAGCAGCTTAGGCAGGGTCAACGGAGCTTTCTTT.

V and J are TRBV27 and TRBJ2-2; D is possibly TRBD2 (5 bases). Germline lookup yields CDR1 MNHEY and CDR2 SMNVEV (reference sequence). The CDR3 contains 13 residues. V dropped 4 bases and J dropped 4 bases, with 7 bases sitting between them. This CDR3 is CASSWGVTGELFF. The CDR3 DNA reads TGTGCCAGCAGTTGGGGAGTCACCGGGGAGCTGTTTTTT.

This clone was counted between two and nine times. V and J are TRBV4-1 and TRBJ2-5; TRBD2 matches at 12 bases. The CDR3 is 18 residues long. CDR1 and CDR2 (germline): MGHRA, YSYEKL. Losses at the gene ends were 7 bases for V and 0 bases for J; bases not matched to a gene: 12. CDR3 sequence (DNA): TGCGCCAGCACCCCCCTGGGACTAGCGGGCAATTACCAAGAGACCCAGTACTTC. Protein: CASTPLGLAGNYQETQYF.

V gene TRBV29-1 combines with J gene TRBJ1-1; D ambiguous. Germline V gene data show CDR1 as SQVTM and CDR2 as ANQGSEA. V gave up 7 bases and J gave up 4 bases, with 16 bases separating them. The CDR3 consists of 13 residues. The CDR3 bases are TGCAGCGCCAATACGCATACGAGCACTGAAGCTTTCTTT. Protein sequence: CSANTHTSTEAFF. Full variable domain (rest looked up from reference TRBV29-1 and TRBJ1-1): SAVISQKPSRDICQRGTSLTIQCQVDSQVTMMFWYRQQPGQSLTLIATANQGSEATYESGFVIDKFPISRPNLTFSTLTVSNMSPEDSSIYLCSANTHTSTEAFFGQGTRLTVV.

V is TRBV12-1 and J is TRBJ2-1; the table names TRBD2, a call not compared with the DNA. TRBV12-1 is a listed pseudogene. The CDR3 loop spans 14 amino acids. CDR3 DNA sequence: TGTGCCAGCAGCTCCGGGGGGGAGGAAAATGAGCAGTTCTTC. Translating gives CASSSGGEENEQFF.

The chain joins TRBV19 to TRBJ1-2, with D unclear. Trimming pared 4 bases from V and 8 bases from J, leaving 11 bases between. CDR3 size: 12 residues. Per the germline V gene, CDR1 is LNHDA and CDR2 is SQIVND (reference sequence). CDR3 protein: CASSTPDRGYTF. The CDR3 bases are TGTGCCAGTAGTACCCCCGATCGGGGCTACACCTTC.

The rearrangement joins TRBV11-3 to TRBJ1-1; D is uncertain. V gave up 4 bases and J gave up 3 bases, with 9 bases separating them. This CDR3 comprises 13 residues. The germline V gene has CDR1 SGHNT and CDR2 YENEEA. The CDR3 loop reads CASSSRGDTEAFF. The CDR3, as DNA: TGTGCCAGCAGCTCCCGGGGTGACACTGAAGCTTTCTTT.

The CDR3 nucleotides read TGTGCCACCAGCAGAGATATGACATTGAGCTCCTACGAGCAGTACTTC. It is translated as CATSRDMTLSSYEQYF. This chain joins TRBV15 and TRBJ2-7; D unclear. The V and J ends lost 0 bases and 0 bases respectively, with 12 bases between them. CDR1 is LNHNV, CDR2 YYDKDF, per germline (reference sequence). This CDR3 is 16 amino acids long. Variable domain in full (rest from reference TRBV15 and TRBJ2-7): DAMVIQNPRYQVTQFGKPVTLSCSQTLNHNVMYWYQQKSSQAPKLLFHYYDKDFNNEADTPDNFQSRRPNTSFCFLDIRSPGLGDTAMYLCATSRDMTLSSYEQYFGPGTRLTVT.

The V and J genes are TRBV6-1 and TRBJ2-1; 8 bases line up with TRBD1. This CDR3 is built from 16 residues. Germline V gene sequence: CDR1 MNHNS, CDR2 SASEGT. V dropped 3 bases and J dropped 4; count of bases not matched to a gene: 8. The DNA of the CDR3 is TGTGCCAGCAGTGAGCACCGGGACAGGACGTACAATGAGCAGTTCTTC. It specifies CASSEHRDRTYNEQFF.

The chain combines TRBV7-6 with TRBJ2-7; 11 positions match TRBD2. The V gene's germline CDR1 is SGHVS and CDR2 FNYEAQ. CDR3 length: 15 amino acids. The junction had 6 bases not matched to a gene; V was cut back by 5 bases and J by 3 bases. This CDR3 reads CASSVYSGRDYEQYF. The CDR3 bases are TGTGCCAGCAGCGTATATAGCGGGAGGGACTACGAGCAGTACTTC. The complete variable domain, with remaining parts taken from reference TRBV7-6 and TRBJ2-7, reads GAGVSQSPRYKVTKRGQDVALRCDPISGHVSLYWYRQALGQGPEFLTYFNYEAQQDKSGLPNDRFSAERPEGSISTLTIQRTEQRDSAMYRCASSVYSGRDYEQYFGPGTRLTVT.

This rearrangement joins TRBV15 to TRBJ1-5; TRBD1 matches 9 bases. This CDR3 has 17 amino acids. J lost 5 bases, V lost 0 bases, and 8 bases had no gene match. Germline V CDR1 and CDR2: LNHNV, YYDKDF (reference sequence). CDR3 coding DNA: TGTGCCACCAGCAGAGATAAAGACAGGGGGAAGGATCAGCCCCAGCATTTT. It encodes CATSRDKDRGKDQPQHF.

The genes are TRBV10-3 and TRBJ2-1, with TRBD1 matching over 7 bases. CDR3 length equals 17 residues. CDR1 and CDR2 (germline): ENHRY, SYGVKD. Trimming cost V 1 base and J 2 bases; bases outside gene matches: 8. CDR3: CAISELTGEPTYNEQFF. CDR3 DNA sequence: TGTGCCATCAGTGAGTTAACAGGGGAGCCCACCTACAATGAGCAGTTCTTC.